These 27 T cell receptor beta chains were all obtained from the same sample, sequenced in a study of blood T cell repertoires in COVID-19. This table comes from immunoSEQ multiplex PCR, and its TCRdb copy is limited to in-frame clones, with some not included. The sample carries 200,000 to 300,000 clones, roughly 81% recorded once. Sequenced material: peripheral blood. These receptors were collected from a man over 45 with acute or convalescent COVID-19.

The chain has TRBV28 and TRBJ1-1; no clear D gene. CDR3 length equals 15 residues. Germline CDR1 reads MDHEN; CDR2 reads SYDVKM. Trimming removed 6 bases at V and 4 bases at J, with 18 bases between. The CDR3 is CASSPYGAGGTEAFF. The CDR3 nucleotides are TGTGCCAGCAGCCCCTATGGAGCGGGAGGCACTGAAGCTTTCTTT.

V usage is TRBV30 and J usage is TRBJ1-2, with 8 nucleotides matching TRBD1. Trimming cost V 4 bases and J 0 bases; bases outside gene matches: 10. The germline V gene encodes CDR1 GTSNPN and CDR2 SVGIG (reference sequence). CDR3 length equals 16 residues. CDR3 nucleotides: TGTGCCTGGATTAGGACAGGGAGACTTACTAACTATGGCTACACCTTC. Protein sequence: CAWIRTGRLTNYGYTF. The full variable domain, in which reference TRBV30 and TRBJ1-2 provide the parts outside the CDR3, is SQTIHQWPATLVQPVGSPLSLECTVEGTSNPNLYWYRQAAGRGLQLLFYSVGIGQISSEVPQNLSASRPQDRQFILSSKKLLLSDSGFYLCAWIRTGRLTNYGYTFGSGTRLTVV.

The chain recombines TRBV11-2 with TRBJ2-1; D uncertain. Between the trimmed V and J ends, which lost 1 base and 0 bases, there was a span of 4 bases. Per the germline V gene, CDR1 is SGHAT and CDR2 is FQNNGV. CDR3 length: 14 amino acids. The CDR3 DNA sequence: TGTGCCAGCAGCTTAGCGAGCTCCTACAATGAGCAGTTCTTC. Translated, it gives CASSLASSYNEQFF. Based on the CDR3 plus reference TRBV11-2 and TRBJ2-1, the full variable domain is EAGVAQSPRYKIIEKRQSVAFWCNPISGHATLYWYQQILGQGPKLLIQFQNNGVVDDSQLPKDRFSAERLKGVDSTLKIQPAKLEDSAVYLCASSLASSYNEQFFGPGTRLTVL.

This chain connects TRBV2 to TRBJ2-5; 7 bases match TRBD2. J was trimmed by 2 bases and V by 6 bases; bases with no gene match: 6. Germline values: CDR1 SNHLY, CDR2 FYNNEI. The CDR3 consists of 14 residues. In nucleotides, the CDR3 is TGTGCCAGCAGACACCCGGGAGGACAAGAGACCCAGTACTTC. Its translation is CASRHPGGQETQYF.

V usage is TRBV10-2 and J usage is TRBJ2-1; no definite D call. The CDR3 is 11 residues long. Germline V lookup: CDR1 WSHSY, CDR2 SAAADI. Trimming cost V 7 bases and J 6 bases, with 7 bases left between them. This chain's CDR3 is CASTDSNEQFF. For the CDR3, the DNA is TGCGCCAGCACCGATAGCAATGAGCAGTTCTTC.

This clone was seen a single time. The CDR3 DNA sequence: TGCAGTGCTAGAGATTCCCCAGAAGCTTTCTTT. This sequence encodes CSARDSPEAFF. The chain recombines TRBV20-1 with TRBJ1-1; unclear D gene. CDR1 DFQATT and CDR2 SNEGSKA come from the germline V gene (reference sequence). Trimming pared 0 bases from V and 8 bases from J, leaving 7 bases between. The length of the CDR3 is 11 residues.

The chain carries TRBV5-4 and TRBJ1-2; D is possibly TRBD1 (6 bases). The CDR3 contains 14 residues. From germline, CDR1 is SGHNT and CDR2 YYREEE (reference sequence). The chain's CDR3 is CASYGGAYNYGYTF. The CDR3 DNA is TGTGCTTCATATGGGGGCGCGTACAACTATGGCTACACCTTC. Full variable domain (outside the CDR3, taken from reference TRBV5-4 and TRBJ1-2): ETGVTQSPTHLIKTRGQQVTLRCSSQSGHNTVSWYQQALGQGPQFIFQYYREEENGRGNFPPRFSGLQFPNYSSELNVNALELDDSALYLCASYGGAYNYGYTFGSGTRLTVV.

A few counts support this clone. V usage is TRBV27 and J usage is TRBJ1-2, with TRBD1 as a possible D gene (6 bases). Germline CDR1 MNHEY, CDR2 SMNVEV (reference sequence). V lost 0 bases and J lost 2, with 10 bases in between. The CDR3 has 15 residues. CDR3 sequence (DNA): TGTGCCAGCAGTTTATCTTGGCAGGGGAACTATGGCTACACCTTC. It codes for CASSLSWQGNYGYTF.

This chain links TRBV29-1 with TRBJ1-1; D unresolved. Trimming took off 2 bases at V and 8 bases at J, with 15 bases between the two ends. This CDR3 is built from 13 residues. CDR1 is SQVTM and CDR2 is ANQGSEA in the germline V gene. The CDR3 DNA sequence: TGCAGCGTTGAACGCGGACGGGATGGAGAAGCTTTCTTT. Amino acids: CSVERGRDGEAFF. The full variable domain, in which reference TRBV29-1 and TRBJ1-1 provide the parts outside the CDR3, is SAVISQKPSRDICQRGTSLTIQCQVDSQVTMMFWYRQQPGQSLTLIATANQGSEATYESGFVIDKFPISRPNLTFSTLTVSNMSPEDSSIYLCSVERGRDGEAFFGQGTRLTVV.

The rearrangement links TRBV30 to TRBJ2-2; perhaps TRBD1 as D (7 bases). Germline V gene data show CDR1 as GTSNPN and CDR2 as SVGIG (reference sequence). The CDR3 runs 15 residues. Trimming left V 4 bases short and J 2 bases short, with 14 bases between. The CDR3 region has the DNA TGTGCCTGGATGAGGAGGGGGCTTAACACCGGGGAGCTGTTTTTT. It specifies CAWMRRGLNTGELFF.

This sequence joins TRBV3-1 (or the pseudogene TRBV3-2) and TRBJ1-1; D possibly corresponds to TRBD1 (6 bases). In germline, CDR1 is LGHDT, CDR2 YNNKEL (reference sequence). CDR3 length: 14 residues. Trimming shortened V by 1 base and J by 10 bases, and 16 bases separated the two germline ends. The CDR3 DNA follows: TGTGCCAGCAGCCAAGCAGGGGAATTTGGAGGAGCTTTCTTT. This translates into CASSQAGEFGGAFF.

The rearrangement uses TRBV7-8 and TRBJ2-2; D is possibly TRBD2 (6 bases). Germline V gives CDR1 SGHVS, CDR2 FQNEAQ. CDR3 length equals 18 residues. V was shortened by 5 bases and J by 3 bases, with 22 bases between the two germline ends. CDR3: CASSPRVGGRGDTGELFF. In DNA, the CDR3 is TGTGCCAGCAGCCCCCGAGTGGGGGGTCGAGGTGACACCGGGGAGCTGTTTTTT.

This sequence joins TRBV7-9 and TRBJ2-7; 13 bases are a match to TRBD2. The CDR3 runs to 19 residues. J was trimmed by 4 bases and V by 5 bases; bases with no gene match: 17. The V gene's germline CDR1 is SEHNR and CDR2 FQNEAQ (reference sequence). The CDR3 DNA is TGTGCCAGCAGCCCGAATCTCCGGACTAGCGGGGGTACCGGGTACGAGCAGTACTTC. It translates to CASSPNLRTSGGTGYEQYF.

J is TRBJ2-3 and V is TRBV6-5; possible D gene TRBD2, 6 bases. CDR1 is MNHEY, CDR2 SVGAGI, per germline. CDR3 size: 16 residues. Deletions cut 0 bases from V and 5 bases from J, with 15 bases between. This chain's CDR3 is CASSYSPSEGRDTQYF. The CDR3 DNA reads as TGTGCCAGCAGTTACTCTCCTAGCGAGGGTAGAGATACGCAGTATTTT.

Only one count was recorded for this clone. The V gene is TRBV7-9, the J gene TRBJ1-1; no clear D. The length of the CDR3 is 14 residues. Germline values: CDR1 SEHNR, CDR2 FQNEAQ (reference sequence). V lost 3 bases and J 1 base, leaving 9 bases between the germline ends. The CDR3 reads CASSFLGPNTEAFF. CDR3 nucleotide sequence: TGTGCCAGCAGCTTTCTAGGCCCGAACACTGAAGCTTTCTTT.

The J gene is TRBJ1-2, the V gene TRBV12-3 or TRBV12-4; D is possibly TRBD1 (5 bases). Trimming removed 6 bases at V and 7 bases at J, with 15 bases between. The CDR3 totals 13 residues. The CDR3 DNA reads TGTGCCAGCAGGGGGCAGGGACTTGGTGGCTACACCTTC. The encoded protein is CASRGQGLGGYTF.

The chain has TRBV6-5 and TRBJ2-7; 9 bases align to TRBD2. Germline CDR1 MNHEY, CDR2 SVGAGI. This CDR3 region has 15 residues. J lost 3 bases, V lost 5 bases, and 8 bases had no gene match. The CDR3 DNA sequence: TGTGCCAGCAGTAATTCGGGACTAGCCGACTACGAGCAGTACTTC. It codes for CASSNSGLADYEQYF.

The chain joins TRBV7-6 to TRBJ1-1; D is undetermined. Trimming took 3 bases from V and 1 from J, leaving 9 bases between them. CDR1 and CDR2 (germline): SGHVS, FNYEAQ. There are 14 residues in the CDR3. CDR3 region: CASSFSRKNTEAFF. As DNA, the CDR3 is TGTGCCAGCAGCTTTTCCAGGAAGAACACTGAAGCTTTCTTT.

V usage is TRBV12-3 or TRBV12-4 and J usage is TRBJ1-2; D call uncertain. The germline V and J ends were trimmed by 6 bases and 4 bases, with 12 bases remaining between them. This CDR3 is built from 13 residues. The CDR3 DNA follows: TGTGCCAGCAGCCCGGACTGGAGCTATGGCTACACCTTC. Its translation is CASSPDWSYGYTF.

The chain uses TRBV30 and TRBJ2-7; possible D gene TRBD2, 5 bases. Trimming left V 4 bases short and J 3 bases short, with 13 bases between. The CDR3 loop spans 13 amino acids. In germline, CDR1 is GTSNPN, CDR2 SVGIG (reference sequence). As DNA, the CDR3 is TGTGCCTGGAAATCTAGAGGGCTCTACGAGCAGTACTTC. Protein: CAWKSRGLYEQYF.

This rearrangement joins TRBV7-8 to TRBJ1-1; possible D gene TRBD1, 5 bases. The CDR3 is made up of 13 amino acids. Trimming took off 6 bases at V and 4 bases at J, with 12 bases between the two ends. CDR1 and CDR2 (germline): SGHVS, FQNEAQ. In DNA form, the CDR3 reads TGTGCCAGCAGTCACCGGGGGGGCACTGAAGCTTTCTTT. Translated: CASSHRGGTEAFF.

This clone was seen only once. The J gene is TRBJ2-5, the V gene TRBV6-5, with D possibly matching TRBD2 (5 bases). V dropped 8 bases and J dropped 5 bases, with 21 bases sitting between them. CDR1 is MNHEY, CDR2 SVGAGI, per germline. CDR3 length: 15 residues. CDR3 amino acids: CASSTPGSVWETQYF. In nucleotides, the CDR3 is TGTGCCAGCTCGACTCCGGGATCTGTGTGGGAGACCCAGTACTTC.

This chain joins TRBV6-5 and TRBJ1-5, with a possible D match to TRBD1 (6 bases). V shed 6 bases and J shed 2 bases, with 8 bases lying between them. Germline V gene sequence: CDR1 MNHEY, CDR2 SVGAGI. CDR3 length equals 13 residues. CDR3 loop: CASRSGGNQPQHF. The CDR3 bases are TGTGCCAGCAGATCAGGGGGCAATCAGCCCCAGCATTTT.

The chain joins TRBV9 to TRBJ2-2, with D maybe TRBD2 (5 bases). The CDR3 covers 16 residues. Trimming took 0 bases from V and 0 from J, leaving 9 bases between them. In germline, CDR1 is SGDLS, CDR2 YYNGEE. The CDR3 DNA follows: TGTGCCAGCAGCGTAGAACCGGGAACGAACACCGGGGAGCTGTTTTTT. This sequence encodes CASSVEPGTNTGELFF. Full variable domain (remainder filled in from reference TRBV9 and TRBJ2-2): DSGVTQTPKHLITATGQRVTLRCSPRSGDLSVYWYQQSLDQGLQFLIQYYNGEERAKGNILERFSAQQFPDLHSELNLSSLELGDSALYFCASSVEPGTNTGELFFGEGSRLTVL.

The gene calls are TRBV3-1 (or the pseudogene TRBV3-2) and TRBJ1-6, with D maybe TRBD1 (5 bases). This CDR3 contains 14 residues. Germline V lookup: CDR1 LGHDT, CDR2 YNNKEL (reference sequence). Trimming stripped 6 bases from V and 9 bases from J, with 15 bases between. The CDR3 loop reads CASSYDSQTSPLHF. The CDR3 nucleotides are TGTGCCAGCAGTTACGACAGTCAGACTTCACCCCTCCACTTT.

The chain's CDR3 is CASSQGTRLADNEQFF. The DNA for the CDR3 is TGTGCCAGCAGCCAAGGAACGCGACTAGCGGACAATGAGCAGTTCTTC. The chain has TRBV3-1 (or the pseudogene TRBV3-2) and TRBJ2-1; 9 bases agree with TRBD2. Germline V lookup: CDR1 LGHDT, CDR2 YNNKEL (reference sequence). CDR3 length: 16 residues. After removal of 1 base from V and 5 bases from J, the junction contained 6 bases not matched to a gene.

V is TRBV7-9 and J is TRBJ1-1; 8 bases are shared with TRBD1. CDR1 and CDR2 from the germline V gene are SEHNR and FQNEAQ (reference sequence). The trim removed 3 bases at V and 0 bases at J, leaving 3 bases unmatched. CDR3 length equals 15 residues. Here the CDR3 DNA reads TGTGCCAGCAGCTTCGGGGACAGGATGAACACTGAAGCTTTCTTT. Amino acid sequence: CASSFGDRMNTEAFF.